The clone carrying this T cell receptor (beta chain) has a single count. As yet, its antigen is unknown. These data come from a study of cytomegalovirus exposure and HLA in healthy donors. Study details: Unique TCR beta sequences numbering some 120 million came from 150 million to 200 million T cells in an earlier analysis. Study-level results: The study had only CMV serostatus as immune exposure information.

A multiplex PCR was run with 60 Vbeta primers and 13 Jbeta primers. TCRdb's copy holds only in-frame clones and misses some; the assay was immunoSEQ multiplex PCR. The repertoire consists of roughly 80,000 clones, with 81% occurring once and the leading ten covering about 1.9%. The germline V gene encodes CDR1 LNHDA and CDR2 SQIVND (reference sequence). The germline V and J ends were trimmed by 2 bases and 1 base, with 11 bases remaining between them. The CDR3 runs 16 residues. This sequence was found in a young woman in good health and CMV-seronegative. Sequenced input: PBMCs. V gene TRBV19 combines with J gene TRBJ2-2; maybe TRBD1 (6 bases). CDR3 region: CASSIFSTGNTGELFF. The CDR3 DNA is TGTGCCAGTAGTATATTCTCGACAGGGAACACCGGGGAGCTGTTTTTT.